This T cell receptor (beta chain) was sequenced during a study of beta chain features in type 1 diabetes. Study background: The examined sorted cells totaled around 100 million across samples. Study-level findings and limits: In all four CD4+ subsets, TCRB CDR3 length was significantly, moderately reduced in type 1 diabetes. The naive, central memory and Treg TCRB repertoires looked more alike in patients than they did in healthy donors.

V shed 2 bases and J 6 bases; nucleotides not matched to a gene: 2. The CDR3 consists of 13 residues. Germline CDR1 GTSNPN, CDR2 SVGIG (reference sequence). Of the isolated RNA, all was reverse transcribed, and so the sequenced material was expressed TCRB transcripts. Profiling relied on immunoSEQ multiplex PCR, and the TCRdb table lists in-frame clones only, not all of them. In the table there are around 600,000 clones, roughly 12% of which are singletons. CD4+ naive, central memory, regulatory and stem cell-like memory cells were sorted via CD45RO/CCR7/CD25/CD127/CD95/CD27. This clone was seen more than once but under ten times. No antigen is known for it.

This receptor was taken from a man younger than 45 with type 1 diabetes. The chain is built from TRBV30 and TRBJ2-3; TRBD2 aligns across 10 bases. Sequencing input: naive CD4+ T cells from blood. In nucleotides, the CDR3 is TGTGCCTGGAGTACACTAGCGGGGGATACGCAGTATTTT. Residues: CAWSTLAGDTQYF.